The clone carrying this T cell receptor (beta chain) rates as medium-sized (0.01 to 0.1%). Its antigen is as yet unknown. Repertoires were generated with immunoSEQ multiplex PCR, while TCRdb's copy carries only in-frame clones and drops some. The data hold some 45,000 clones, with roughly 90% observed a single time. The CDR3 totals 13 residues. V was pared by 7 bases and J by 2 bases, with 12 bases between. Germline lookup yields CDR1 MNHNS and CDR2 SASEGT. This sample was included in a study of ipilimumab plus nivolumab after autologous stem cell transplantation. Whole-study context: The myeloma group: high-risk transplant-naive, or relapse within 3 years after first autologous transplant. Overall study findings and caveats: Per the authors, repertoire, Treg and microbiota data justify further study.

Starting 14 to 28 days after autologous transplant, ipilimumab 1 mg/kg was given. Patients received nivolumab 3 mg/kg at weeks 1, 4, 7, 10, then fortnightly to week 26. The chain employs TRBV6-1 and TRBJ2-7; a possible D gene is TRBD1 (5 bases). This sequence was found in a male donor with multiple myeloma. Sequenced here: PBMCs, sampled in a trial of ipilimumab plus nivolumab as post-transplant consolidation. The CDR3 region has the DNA TGTGCCAGCATTCCAGGGTCTCCCTACGAGCAGTACTTC. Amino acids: CASIPGSPYEQYF.